The clone carrying this T cell receptor (beta chain) has ten or more counts. Antigen specificity is unknown. Each cDNA molecule carried a unique molecular identifier. MiXCR, run by TCRdb on the 5' RACE reads, gives a single entry per CDR3 protein. There are 75,000 to 80,000 distinct CDR3 sequences in the sample; around 9.9% occur only once, and about 4.8% lies in the top ten. Trimming cost V 5 bases and J 5 bases, with 16 bases left between them. Looked up from germline, CDR1 is ENHRY and CDR2 is SYGVKD. CDR3 length: 15 residues. These data come from a study of early T cells in non-severe SARS-CoV-2 infection. The overall study: Chains stayed unpaired after sequencing of bulk RNA from unsorted whole blood.

General study findings and limits: Anti-spike CD8 responses were favored by VDJdb matching, which missed private and CD4 specificities.

Specimen: whole blood. The source of this sequence is an adult who was a healthcare worker with PCR-confirmed SARS-CoV-2 infection or an uninfected control (not recorded which). The V gene is TRBV10-3, the J gene TRBJ2-1; D is possibly TRBD2 (5 bases). CDR3 sequence: CAISLLPTTNNEQFF. The CDR3 DNA reads TGTGCCATCAGTTTACTACCGACGACTAACAATGAGCAGTTCTTC.